This is a list of T cell receptor beta chains from one sample in a study of blood T cell repertoires in COVID-19. The protocol was immunoSEQ multiplex PCR, while the TCRdb copy is restricted to in-frame clones and leaves out a portion. The sample gives some 150,000 clones, roughly 84% of which show up once; approximately 1.1% is in the top ten. Sequencing used peripheral blood. Receptors were obtained from a man aged 55-75 years who had recovered from COVID-19. Each CDR3 is given with its conserved first and last residue. D genes are given only for firm matches. Size is stated for part of the rows, as once, few or many counts, or as a class when the clone is expanded.

d_call	v_call	clone_size	j_call	cdr3_aa	cdr3_nt
-	TRBV4-3	-	TRBJ2-1	CASSREGGYINEQFF	TGCGCCAGCAGCCGTGAAGGGGGTTATATCAATGAGCAGTTCTTC
-	TRBV6-5	-	TRBJ1-4	CASHAMSATNEKLFF	TGTGCCAGTCATGCCATGAGTGCAACTAATGAAAAACTGTTTTTT
-	TRBV30	-	TRBJ2-6	CAWSRQVPVLTF	TGTGCCTGGAGCCGACAGGTTCCCGTCCTGACTTTC
TRBD2	TRBV28	once	TRBJ2-1	CASSLAGTTNEQFF	TGTGCCAGCAGTTTAGCGGGGACTACCAATGAGCAGTTCTTC
TRBD2	TRBV3-1/TRBV3-2	-	TRBJ2-3	CASSHLGRGGRTDTQYF	TGTGCCAGCAGCCACCTCGGGCGGGGGGGGCGGACAGATACGCAGTATTTT
TRBD2	TRBV7-3	-	TRBJ2-1	CASSYDTSGGSYNEQFF	TGTGCCAGCAGCTACGACACTAGCGGGGGCTCCTACAATGAGCAGTTCTTC
-	TRBV7-9	-	TRBJ1-2	CASSNQGLSGYTF	TGTGCCAGCAGCAATCAGGGTTTGTCTGGCTACACCTTC
TRBD1	TRBV3-1/TRBV3-2	-	TRBJ1-2	CASSQETDRVHGYTF	TGTGCCAGCAGCCAGGAAACGGACAGGGTCCATGGCTACACCTTC
TRBD1	TRBV5-1	few	TRBJ2-7	CASSLGVGGQGEQYF	TGCGCCAGCAGCTTGGGAGTAGGGGGCCAAGGCGAGCAGTACTTC
TRBD1	TRBV3-1/TRBV3-2	-	TRBJ1-1	CASSGRDRGTEAFF	TGTGCCAGCAGCGGCCGGGACAGGGGCACTGAAGCTTTCTTT
-	TRBV5-1	-	TRBJ1-2	CASSWAKDGYTF	TGCGCCAGCAGCTGGGCCAAGGATGGCTACACCTTC
TRBD2	TRBV7-6	-	TRBJ2-3	CASSSSGGARDTQYF	TGTGCCAGCAGCTCTAGCGGGGGGGCCAGGGATACGCAGTATTTT
-	TRBV29-1	-	TRBJ2-3	CSVRTLAQYF	TGCAGCGTTCGGACTCTGGCGCAGTATTTT
-	TRBV6-5	-	TRBJ1-5	CASSYRGGQPQHF	TGTGCCAGCAGTTACAGGGGGGGTCAGCCCCAGCATTTT
TRBD2	TRBV5-1	-	TRBJ2-3	CASSYPLLAGTDTQYF	TGCGCCAGCAGCTATCCGCTCCTAGCGGGCACAGATACGCAGTATTTT
-	TRBV7-8	-	TRBJ2-3	CASSSGLPPNTQYF	TGTGCCAGCAGCTCGGGACTGCCCCCGAATACGCAGTATTTT
TRBD2	TRBV7-2	once	TRBJ2-7	CASSLQVAGGPYEQYF	TGTGCCAGCAGCTTACAAGTAGCGGGGGGGCCCTACGAGCAGTACTTC
TRBD2	TRBV4-1	-	TRBJ2-1	CASSQEGLAGQYNEQFF	TGCGCCAGCAGCCAAGAGGGACTAGCGGGGCAATACAATGAGCAGTTCTTC
-	TRBV11-2	-	TRBJ1-2	CASSLGTDRNYGYTF	TGTGCCAGCAGCTTAGGGACGGACAGAAACTATGGCTACACCTTC
TRBD1	TRBV19	-	TRBJ1-5	CASKDRGGQPQHF	TGTGCCAGTAAGGACAGGGGAGGACAGCCCCAGCATTTT
TRBD1	TRBV19	-	TRBJ1-1	CASKITGGFFNTEAFF	TGTGCCAGTAAGATAACAGGGGGCTTTTTTAACACTGAAGCTTTCTTT
TRBD2	TRBV7-2	-	TRBJ2-3	CASSLSRLAGGDTQYF	TGTGCCAGCAGCTTAAGTAGACTAGCGGGGGGCGATACGCAGTATTTT
-	TRBV15	once	TRBJ1-5	CATSSRAGGNQPQHF	TGTGCCACCAGCTCGAGGGCAGGGGGCAATCAGCCCCAGCATTTT
-	TRBV30	-	TRBJ1-3	CAWSRLGMDSDTIYF	TGTGCCTGGAGCCGACTGGGGATGGATAGCGACACCATATATTTT
-	TRBV7-9	-	TRBJ2-1	CASSSFTGNEQFF	TGTGCCAGCAGCTCCTTCACCGGCAATGAGCAGTTCTTC
-	TRBV3-1/TRBV3-2	-	TRBJ1-3	CASSLYRGNTIYF	TGTGCCAGCAGCCTCTACAGGGGAAACACCATATATTTT
TRBD2	TRBV27	-	TRBJ2-1	CASSSTGTSGGYNEQFF	TGTGCCAGCAGTTCAACCGGGACTAGCGGGGGTTACAATGAGCAGTTCTTC